One sample yielded the 27 T cell receptor beta chains listed below, sequenced in a study of PD-1 blockade in classical Hodgkin lymphoma. Exposure to brentuximab vedotin varied, and each patient had relapsed following autologous stem cell transplantation. Here immunoSEQ multiplex PCR was the method, and the copy in TCRdb shows in-frame clones only, minus some. The repertoire includes roughly 56,000 clones, around 89% of them detected once, and around 5% sits in the top ten. This sample comprised peripheral blood mononuclear cells (PBMCs), obtained before the second cycle of nivolumab. These receptors originate from a human donor with classical Hodgkin lymphoma.

The rearrangement joins TRBV7-2 to TRBJ2-7; 10 bases fit TRBD1. V gave up 4 bases and J gave up 6 bases; unmatched junction bases: 9. Germline CDR1 and CDR2: SGHTA and FQGNSA. The CDR3 sequence is 15 residues long. This CDR3 is CASSSSGQGVGEQYF. The CDR3 DNA sequence: TGTGCCAGCAGCTCGTCCGGACAGGGGGTAGGCGAGCAGTACTTC.

This chain joins TRBV4-1 and TRBJ1-3, with D perhaps matching TRBD1 (6 bases). This CDR3 spans 16 amino acids. V was shortened by 0 bases and J by 3 bases, with 12 bases between the two germline ends. The V gene's germline CDR1 is MGHRA and CDR2 YSYEKL. CDR3 in amino acids: CASSQEAPGVGNTIYF. For the CDR3, the DNA is TGCGCCAGCAGCCAAGAGGCGCCAGGGGTTGGAAACACCATATATTTT.

J is TRBJ2-1 and V is TRBV30; possible D gene TRBD1, 5 bases. Germline CDR1 and CDR2: GTSNPN and SVGIG (reference sequence). Trimming cost V 0 bases and J 5 bases, with 14 bases left between them. The CDR3 is made up of 15 amino acids. CDR3: CAWSVGQKSHNEQFF. In DNA form, the CDR3 reads TGTGCCTGGAGTGTAGGACAAAAAAGCCACAATGAGCAGTTCTTC.

Concerning this clone itself: In the same sample, other DNA sequences code for this CDR3. The chain carries TRBV5-1 and TRBJ2-3; no clear D. Looked up from germline, CDR1 is SGHRS and CDR2 is YFSETQ. This CDR3 comprises 13 residues. V shed 3 bases and J shed 0 bases, with 5 bases lying between them. DNA for the CDR3: TGCGCCAGCAGCTCGGGCAGCACAGATACGCAGTATTTT. This encodes CASSSGSTDTQYF.

V is TRBV5-1 and J is TRBJ2-7, with D perhaps being TRBD1 or TRBD2 (5 bases each). Germline V gene sequence: CDR1 SGHRS, CDR2 YFSETQ. The CDR3 contains 14 residues. V was shortened by 2 bases and J by 4 bases, with 13 bases between the two germline ends. CDR3 protein: CASSLLPGPYEQYF. The DNA of the CDR3 is TGCGCCAGCAGCTTACTCCCGGGGCCGTACGAGCAGTACTTC.

Only one count was recorded for this clone. The V gene is TRBV5-1, the J gene TRBJ1-6; D is unresolved. Per the germline V gene, CDR1 is SGHRS and CDR2 is YFSETQ. The CDR3 runs to 15 residues. The V end lost 0 bases, the J end lost 5 bases, and 9 bases lay between the germline ends. CDR3 in amino acids: CASSLVGDNNSPLHF. CDR3 DNA sequence: TGCGCCAGCAGCTTGGTCGGGGATAATAATTCACCCCTCCACTTT. Supplemented by reference TRBV5-1 and TRBJ1-6, the full variable domain reads KAGVTQTPRYLIKTRGQQVTLSCSPISGHRSVSWYQQTPGQGLQFLFEYFSETQRNKGNFPGRFSGRQFSNSRSEMNVSTLELGDSALYLCASSLVGDNNSPLHFGNGTRLTVT.

This clone came up once. The V gene is TRBV5-6, the J gene TRBJ2-7, with a possible D match to TRBD1 (5 bases). V was shortened by 7 bases and J by 6 bases, with 17 bases between the two germline ends. The germline CDR1 and CDR2 sequences are SGHDT and YYEEEE. The CDR3 length is 13 residues. CDR3 DNA sequence: TGTGCCAGCTCATCCATGTGGGGCAGCGAGCAGTACTTC. Protein: CASSSMWGSEQYF.

J is TRBJ2-3 and V is TRBV28, with D possibly being TRBD2 (7 bases). Trimming left V 8 bases short and J 2 bases short, with 14 bases between. The V gene's germline CDR1 is MDHEN and CDR2 SYDVKM. CDR3 length equals 14 residues. CDR3 DNA: TGTGCCAGCGGGGGGGCCCCCTTCACAGATACGCAGTATTTT. Its translation: CASGGAPFTDTQYF.

The V gene is TRBV5-1, the J gene TRBJ2-2; D is unclear. Looked up from germline, CDR1 is SGHRS and CDR2 is YFSETQ. This CDR3 contains 14 residues. V gave up 7 bases and J gave up 1 base, with 11 bases separating them. As DNA, the CDR3 is TGCGCCAGCTGCCTCGCTGGGAACACCGGGGAGCTGTTTTTT. Translating gives CASCLAGNTGELFF.

The chain has TRBV6-5 and TRBJ2-7; TRBD1 agrees at 8 bases. CDR1 is MNHEY and CDR2 is SVGAGI in the germline V gene. There are 14 residues in the CDR3. V lost 6 bases, J lost 2 bases, and 6 bases stayed unmatched. The CDR3 DNA is TGTGCCAGCAGCCGACAGGGGACACCCTACGAGCAGTACTTC. It translates to CASSRQGTPYEQYF.

The gene calls are TRBV6-5 and TRBJ1-2, with 9 bases that match TRBD1. J was trimmed by 0 bases and V by 0 bases; bases with no gene match: 2. From germline, CDR1 is MNHEY and CDR2 SVGAGI. The CDR3 is 16 residues long. The CDR3 DNA reads as TGTGCCAGCAGTTACTCGCGGACAGGGGCTAACTATGGCTACACCTTC. This sequence encodes CASSYSRTGANYGYTF.

The chain carries TRBV12-5 and TRBJ2-3, with no clear D. This CDR3 is 14 amino acids long. The V gene lost 1 base and the J gene lost 0 bases, with 5 bases spanning the gap. Per the germline V gene, CDR1 is LGHNT and CDR2 is FRNRAP. CDR3 nucleotides: TGTGCTAGTGGTTTGGAAGTTAGCACAGATACGCAGTATTTT. Protein: CASGLEVSTDTQYF.

The chain is built from TRBV5-1 and TRBJ1-1; D uncertain. Between the trimmed V and J ends, which lost 7 bases and 1 base, there was a span of 14 bases. There are 14 residues in the CDR3. Germline assignment: CDR1 SGHRS and CDR2 YFSETQ. CDR3 residues: CASYPTPGNTEAFF. CDR3 sequence (DNA): TGCGCCAGCTACCCGACCCCTGGGAACACTGAAGCTTTCTTT.

This clone was seen just once. The chain is built from TRBV15 and TRBJ2-7; TRBD1 matches 10 bases. CDR3 size: 16 residues. J gave up 1 base and V 1 base, and 4 bases lay outside the gene matches. In germline, CDR1 is LNHNV, CDR2 YYDKDF (reference sequence). CDR3 DNA sequence: TGTGCCACCAGCAGAGGGTGGACAGGGGGTTCCTACGAGCAGTACTTC. It specifies CATSRGWTGGSYEQYF.

For this clone: The sample carries other DNA sequences with the same CDR3. The rearrangement joins TRBV5-1 to TRBJ1-3, with D unresolved. Between the trimmed V and J ends, which lost 0 bases and 4 bases, there was a span of 8 bases. Looked up from germline, CDR1 is SGHRS and CDR2 is YFSETQ. CDR3 size: 14 residues. CDR3: CASSLEGSGNTIYF. For the CDR3, the DNA is TGCGCCAGCAGCTTGGAGGGTTCCGGAAACACCATATATTTT. Full variable domain (remainder filled in from reference TRBV5-1 and TRBJ1-3): KAGVTQTPRYLIKTRGQQVTLSCSPISGHRSVSWYQQTPGQGLQFLFEYFSETQRNKGNFPGRFSGRQFSNSRSEMNVSTLELGDSALYLCASSLEGSGNTIYFGEGSWLTVV.

The rearrangement links TRBV28 to TRBJ1-2, with D tentatively TRBD1 (5 bases). Germline lookup yields CDR1 MDHEN and CDR2 SYDVKM. Deletions cut 7 bases from V and 1 base from J, with 19 bases between. The CDR3 sequence is 16 residues long. CDR3 sequence (DNA): TGTGCCAGCAAACCCGGGTCGACAGTGATTAACTATGGCTACACCTTC. Protein sequence: CASKPGSTVINYGYTF.

This clone showed up just once. The chain has TRBV19 and TRBJ2-7; either TRBD1 or TRBD2 may supply D (5 bases each). The germline V and J ends were trimmed by 1 base and 5 bases, with 15 bases remaining between them. CDR3 length: 15 amino acids. The germline V gene has CDR1 LNHDA and CDR2 SQIVND (reference sequence). DNA for the CDR3: TGTGCCAGTAGTATAGTTGGGACGATATCCAACGAGCAGTACTTC. Encoded protein: CASSIVGTISNEQYF.

The J gene is TRBJ2-7, the V gene TRBV27; 12 bases are a match to TRBD1. The germline V gene has CDR1 MNHEY and CDR2 SMNVEV (reference sequence). The CDR3 extends over 14 amino acids. V trimming: 6 bases; J trimming: 10 bases; junction bases outside the gene matches: 10. This chain's CDR3 is CASRGQGASSYQYF. The CDR3 bases are TGTGCCAGCAGGGGACAGGGGGCTTCCAGTTATCAGTACTTC.

The genes are TRBV6-5 and TRBJ2-3, with D perhaps being TRBD1 or TRBD2 (5 bases each). Trimming stripped 6 bases from V and 2 bases from J, with 12 bases between. This CDR3 is built from 14 residues. Germline V gene sequence: CDR1 MNHEY, CDR2 SVGAGI. CDR3 region: CASSPGAFTDTQYF. CDR3 coding DNA: TGTGCCAGCAGCCCCGGGGCCTTCACAGATACGCAGTATTTT.

This clone has a single count. The genes are TRBV30 and TRBJ2-1; D unclear. V was pared by 2 bases and J by 10 bases, with 6 bases between. The CDR3 is 10 residues long. Germline V lookup: CDR1 GTSNPN, CDR2 SVGIG (reference sequence). CDR3 nucleotides: TGTGCCTGGAGTAAAGTGGAGCAGTTCTTC. This codes for CAWSKVEQFF.

The V gene is TRBV9, the J gene TRBJ1-1; no definite D call. Trimming took 5 bases from V and 2 from J, leaving 7 bases between them. The CDR3 runs to 12 residues. Looked up from germline, CDR1 is SGDLS and CDR2 is YYNGEE. The CDR3 coding sequence is TGTGCCAGCAGACGGATAAACACTGAAGCTTTCTTT. Translating gives CASRRINTEAFF.

The chain uses TRBV2 and TRBJ1-2; unclear D gene. The CDR3 consists of 12 residues. The germline CDR1 and CDR2 sequences are SNHLY and FYNNEI. Trimming cost V 8 bases and J 0 bases, with 7 bases left between them. CDR3 DNA sequence: TGTGCCAGCCCAGAGACTAACTATGGCTACACCTTC. Translating it yields CASPETNYGYTF.

J is TRBJ2-1 and V is TRBV28; D might be TRBD1 (6 bases). The CDR3 contains 12 residues. Germline V CDR1 and CDR2: MDHEN, SYDVKM. V was shortened by 7 bases and J by 4 bases, with 8 bases between the two germline ends. CDR3 in amino acids: CASTGQYNEQFF. As DNA, the CDR3 is TGTGCCAGCACCGGACAGTACAATGAGCAGTTCTTC.

The chain employs TRBV5-1 and TRBJ2-2; D is unresolved. Trimming took 0 bases from V and 6 from J, leaving 9 bases between them. The CDR3 has 14 amino acids. Germline V lookup: CDR1 SGHRS, CDR2 YFSETQ. The CDR3 region has the DNA TGCGCCAGCAGCTTGGCCGGGCAAGCCGGGGAGCTGTTTTTT. Its protein is CASSLAGQAGELFF.

The V and J genes are TRBV6-1 and TRBJ1-5, with 7 bases fitting TRBD1. The CDR3 covers 14 residues. Trimming took 9 bases from V and 0 from J; bases not matched to a gene: 5. Germline V gene sequence: CDR1 MNHNS, CDR2 SASEGT. The CDR3 nucleotides read TGTGCCAGACCTGACAGGGTTAGCAATCAGCCCCAGCATTTT. This encodes CARPDRVSNQPQHF.

This chain uses TRBV6-1 with TRBJ2-6, with D perhaps TRBD2 (6 bases). Germline CDR1 MNHNS, CDR2 SASEGT. V lost 7 bases to trimming and J lost 4 bases, with 14 bases between them. This CDR3 is 15 amino acids long. CDR3 residues: CASKIGGAGANVLTF. The CDR3 DNA sequence: TGTGCCAGCAAAATCGGCGGGGCCGGGGCCAACGTCCTGACTTTC.

Only one count was recorded for this clone. The rearrangement joins TRBV11-1 to TRBJ2-5; unclear D gene. This CDR3 spans 12 amino acids. Trimming left V 2 bases short and J 4 bases short, with 5 bases between. Germline lookup yields CDR1 SGHAT and CDR2 FQDESV (reference sequence). CDR3 region: CASSLSLETQYF. The CDR3 bases are TGTGCCAGCAGCTTAAGTCTAGAGACCCAGTACTTC.